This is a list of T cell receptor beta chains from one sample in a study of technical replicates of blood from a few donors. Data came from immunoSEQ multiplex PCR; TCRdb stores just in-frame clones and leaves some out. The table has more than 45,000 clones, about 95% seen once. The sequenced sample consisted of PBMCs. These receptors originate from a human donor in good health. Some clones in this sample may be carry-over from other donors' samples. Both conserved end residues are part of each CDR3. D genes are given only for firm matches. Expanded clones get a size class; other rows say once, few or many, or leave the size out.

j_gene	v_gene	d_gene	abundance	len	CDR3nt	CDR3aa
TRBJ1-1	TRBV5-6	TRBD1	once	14	TGTGCCAGCAGCTCGCCGGGACAGGGGGCTGAAGCTTTCTTT	CASSSPGQGAEAFF
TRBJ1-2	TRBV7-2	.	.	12	TGTGCCAGCAGCTTAGACACCTATGGCTACACCTTC	CASSLDTYGYTF
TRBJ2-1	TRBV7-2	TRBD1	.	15	TGTGCCAGCAGCCCATGGCACAGGGGGCAGGATGAGCAGTTCTTC	CASSPWHRGQDEQFF
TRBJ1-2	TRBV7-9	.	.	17	TGTGCCAGCAGCTTAAACCCCACAGCTTCGATCATCTATGGCTACACCTTC	CASSLNPTASIIYGYTF
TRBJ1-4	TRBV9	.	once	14	TGTGCCAGCAGCGGGACAGCAACTAATGAAAAACTGTTTTTT	CASSGTATNEKLFF
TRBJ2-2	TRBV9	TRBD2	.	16	TGTGCCAGCAGCGGACTAGCGGGGGGGAACACCGGGGAGCTGTTTTTT	CASSGLAGGNTGELFF
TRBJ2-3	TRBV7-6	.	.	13	TGTGCCAGCAGCCCCTTAAACACAGATACGCAGTATTTT	CASSPLNTDTQYF
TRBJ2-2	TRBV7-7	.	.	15	TGTGCCAGCAGCCTAAGCGGAACGGAGTCCGGGGAGCTGTTTTTT	CASSLSGTESGELFF
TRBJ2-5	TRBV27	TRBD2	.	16	TGTGCCAGCAGTACTCCGCTCACTAGCGGGGGTGAGACCCAGTACTTC	CASSTPLTSGGETQYF
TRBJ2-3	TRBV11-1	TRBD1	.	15	TGTGCCAGCAGCCCGGGGACAGGGGGGACAGATACGCAGTATTTT	CASSPGTGGTDTQYF
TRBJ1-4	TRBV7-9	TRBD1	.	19	TGTGCCAGCAGCTTAGATCGGGCAACAGGGGCGAACACTAATGAAAAACTGTTTTTT	CASSLDRATGANTNEKLFF
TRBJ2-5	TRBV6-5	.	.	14	TGTGCCAGCAGTTACTACAGGGTAGGAGAGACCCAGTACTTC	CASSYYRVGETQYF
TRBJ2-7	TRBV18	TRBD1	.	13	TGTGCCAGTCAATTTGGACAGGGCTACGAGCAGTACTTC	CASQFGQGYEQYF
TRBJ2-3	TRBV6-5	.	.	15	TGTGCCAGCAGAGTGGGACACTTTAGGGGAGATACGCAGTATTTT	CASRVGHFRGDTQYF
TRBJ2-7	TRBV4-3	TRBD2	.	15	TGCGCCAGCAGCCAAGAAGGCCGGGGGGGCAGCGAGCAGTACTTC	CASSQEGRGGSEQYF
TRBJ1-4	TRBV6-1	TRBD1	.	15	TGTGCCAGCACCGGGACAGGGGGGCTCGGGGAAAAACTGTTTTTT	CASTGTGGLGEKLFF
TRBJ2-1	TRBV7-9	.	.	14	TGTGCCAGCAGCTTAGAGGGGGCCTACAATGAGCAGTTCTTC	CASSLEGAYNEQFF
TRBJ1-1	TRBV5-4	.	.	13	TGTGCCAGCAGCTGGGACTCGAACACTGAAGCTTTCTTT	CASSWDSNTEAFF
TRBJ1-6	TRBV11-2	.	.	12	TGTGCCAGCAGCTCTACGGGTTCACCCCTCCACTTT	CASSSTGSPLHF
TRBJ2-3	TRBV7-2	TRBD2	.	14	TGTGCCAGCAGACTAGCGGGAGCGGCCGATACGCAGTATTTT	CASRLAGAADTQYF
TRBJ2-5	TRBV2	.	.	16	TGTGCCAGCAGTGAAGCGTTCGGGGGTCGGTCGAAGACCCAGTACTTC	CASSEAFGGRSKTQYF
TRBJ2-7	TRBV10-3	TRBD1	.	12	TGTGCCATCGGGACAGGGACTTACGAGCAGTACTTC	CAIGTGTYEQYF
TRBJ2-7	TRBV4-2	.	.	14	TGTGCCAGCAGCCAAGAGAGGCCCGGGGGCGAGCAGTACTTC	CASSQERPGGEQYF
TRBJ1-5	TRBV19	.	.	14	TGTGCCAGTAGTATGGGCGGGAGCAATCAGCCCCAGCATTTT	CASSMGGSNQPQHF
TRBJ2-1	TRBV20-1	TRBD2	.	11	TGCAGTGCAGAGGGCGGGGGGGCCGAGTTCTTC	CSAEGGGAEFF
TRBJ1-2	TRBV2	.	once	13	TGTGCCAGCAACCCAGGACAAGCCATATCTTCCCTTTTC	CASNPGQAISSLF
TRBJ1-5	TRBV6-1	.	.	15	TGTGCCAGCAGTGAGGAGGGGTCCGGGGTTCTGGCCCAGCATTTT	CASSEEGSGVLAQHF
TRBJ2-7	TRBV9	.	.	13	TGTGCCAGCAGCGCGGGAGTGGGGGACGAGCAGTACTTC	CASSAGVGDEQYF
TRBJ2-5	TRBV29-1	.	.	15	TGCAGCGGAGAACTAGGGAGAGAGGAAAAAGAGACCCAGTACTTC	CSGELGREEKETQYF
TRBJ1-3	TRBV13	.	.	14	TGTGCCAGCAGCCTATGGACAGCCCGCAACACCATATATTTT	CASSLWTARNTIYF
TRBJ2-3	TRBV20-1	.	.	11	TGCAGTGCTAGAGCGGCTACCGGGGAGTATTTT	CSARAATGEYF
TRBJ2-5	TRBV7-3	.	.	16	TGTGCCAGCAGCTTAAAGGAGGGAACCCCGCAAGAGACCCAGTACTTC	CASSLKEGTPQETQYF
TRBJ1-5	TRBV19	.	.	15	TGTGCCAGTAGTATCGGTCGGCGGGAACATCAGCCCCAGCATTTT	CASSIGRREHQPQHF
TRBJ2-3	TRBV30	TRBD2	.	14	TGTGCCTGGAGCCCCGGACTAGCGGAAGATACGCAGTATTTT	CAWSPGLAEDTQYF
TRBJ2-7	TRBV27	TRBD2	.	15	TGTGCCAGCAGTTTGGCAGCGGGAGGTCCCTACGAGCAGTACTTC	CASSLAAGGPYEQYF
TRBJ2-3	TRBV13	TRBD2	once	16	TGTGCCAGCAGCCTCCGTTGGACCGGGGGGGCGGGTACGCAGTATTTT	CASSLRWTGGAGTQYF
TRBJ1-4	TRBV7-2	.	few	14	TGTGCCAGCAGCCGGGGGTCCTATAATGAAAAACTGTTTTTT	CASSRGSYNEKLFF
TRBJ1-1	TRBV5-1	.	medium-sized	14	TGCGCCAGCAGCCTGGGGGGCGGTTACACTGAAGCTTTCTTT	CASSLGGGYTEAFF
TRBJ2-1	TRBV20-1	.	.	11	TGCAGTGCTAGAGGCGGGGCCGGGCAGTTCTTC	CSARGGAGQFF
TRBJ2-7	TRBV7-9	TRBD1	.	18	TGTGCCAGCAGCTTAGCCCTTAGGACAGGGGGCAGACTAAGCGAGCAGTACTTC	CASSLALRTGGRLSEQYF